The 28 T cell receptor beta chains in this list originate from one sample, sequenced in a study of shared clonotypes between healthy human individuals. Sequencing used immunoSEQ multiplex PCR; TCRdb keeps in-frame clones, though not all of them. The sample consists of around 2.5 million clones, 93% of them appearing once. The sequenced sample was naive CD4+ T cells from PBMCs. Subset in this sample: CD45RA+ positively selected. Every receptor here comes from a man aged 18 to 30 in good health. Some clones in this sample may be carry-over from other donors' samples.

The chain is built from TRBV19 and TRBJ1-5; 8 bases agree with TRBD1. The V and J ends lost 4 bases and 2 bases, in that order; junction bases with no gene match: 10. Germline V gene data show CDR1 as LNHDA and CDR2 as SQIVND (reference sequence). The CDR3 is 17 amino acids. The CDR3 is CASSRLSTGDGNQPQHF. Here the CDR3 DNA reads TGTGCCAGTAGTAGACTCTCGACAGGGGATGGCAATCAGCCCCAGCATTTT.

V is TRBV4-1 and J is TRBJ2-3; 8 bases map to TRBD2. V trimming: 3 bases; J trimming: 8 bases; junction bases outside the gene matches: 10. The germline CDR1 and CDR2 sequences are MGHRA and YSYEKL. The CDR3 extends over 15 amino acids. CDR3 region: CASSQGVAGTGTQYF. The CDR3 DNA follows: TGCGCCAGCAGCCAGGGCGTAGCGGGGACTGGTACGCAGTATTTT.

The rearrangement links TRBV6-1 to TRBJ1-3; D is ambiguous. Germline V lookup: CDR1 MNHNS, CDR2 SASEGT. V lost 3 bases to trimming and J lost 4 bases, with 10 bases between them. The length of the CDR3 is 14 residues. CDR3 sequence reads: CASSEGSYGNTIYF. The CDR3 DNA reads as TGTGCCAGCAGTGAGGGTTCGTACGGAAACACCATATATTTT.

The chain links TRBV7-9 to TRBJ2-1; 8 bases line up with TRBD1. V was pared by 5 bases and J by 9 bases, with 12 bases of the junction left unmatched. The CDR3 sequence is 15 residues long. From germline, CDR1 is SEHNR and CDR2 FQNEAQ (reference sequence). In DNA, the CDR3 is TGTGCCAGCAGCGCGGACAGGGAACGGAAGGGTGAGCAGTTCTTC. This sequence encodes CASSADRERKGEQFF. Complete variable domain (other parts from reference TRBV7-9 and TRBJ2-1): DTGVSQNPRHKITKRGQNVTFRCDPISEHNRLYWYRQTLGQGPEFLTYFQNEAQLEKSRLLSDRFSAERPKGSFSTLEIQRTEQGDSAMYLCASSADRERKGEQFFGPGTRLTVL.

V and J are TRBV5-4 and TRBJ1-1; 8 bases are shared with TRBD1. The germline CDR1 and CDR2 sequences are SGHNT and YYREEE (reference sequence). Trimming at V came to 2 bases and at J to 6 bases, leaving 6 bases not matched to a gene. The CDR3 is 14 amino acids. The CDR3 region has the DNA TGTGCCAGCAGCTTCGGACAGGGTGATTCTGAAGCTTTCTTT. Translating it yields CASSFGQGDSEAFF. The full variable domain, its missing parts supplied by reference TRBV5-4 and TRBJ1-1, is ETGVTQSPTHLIKTRGQQVTLRCSSQSGHNTVSWYQQALGQGPQFIFQYYREEENGRGNFPPRFSGLQFPNYSSELNVNALELDDSALYLCASSFGQGDSEAFFGQGTRLTVV.

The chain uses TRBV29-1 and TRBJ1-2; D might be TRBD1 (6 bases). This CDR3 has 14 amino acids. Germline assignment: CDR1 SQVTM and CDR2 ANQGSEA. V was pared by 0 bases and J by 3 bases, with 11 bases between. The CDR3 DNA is TGCAGCGTTGAAGATATAGCAGGGGACTATGGCTACACCTTC. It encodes CSVEDIAGDYGYTF.

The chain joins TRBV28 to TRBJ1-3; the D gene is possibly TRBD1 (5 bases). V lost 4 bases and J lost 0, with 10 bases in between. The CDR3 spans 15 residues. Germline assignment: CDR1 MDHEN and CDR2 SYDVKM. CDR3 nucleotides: TGTGCCAGCAGTTACGACGGGGCCTCTGGAAACACCATATATTTT. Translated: CASSYDGASGNTIYF.

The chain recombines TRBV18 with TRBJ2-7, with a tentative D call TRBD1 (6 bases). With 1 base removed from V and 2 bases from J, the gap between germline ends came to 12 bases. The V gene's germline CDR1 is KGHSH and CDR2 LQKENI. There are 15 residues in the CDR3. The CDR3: CASSPLTGFAYEQYF. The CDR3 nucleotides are TGTGCCAGCTCACCACTTACAGGGTTTGCCTACGAGCAGTACTTC.

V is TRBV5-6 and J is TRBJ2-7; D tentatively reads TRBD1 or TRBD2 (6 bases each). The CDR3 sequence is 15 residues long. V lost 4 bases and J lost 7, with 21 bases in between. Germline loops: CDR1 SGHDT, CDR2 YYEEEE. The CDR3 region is CASSATGGPVNEQYF. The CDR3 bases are TGTGCCAGCAGCGCGACAGGAGGGCCTGTTAATGAGCAGTACTTC.

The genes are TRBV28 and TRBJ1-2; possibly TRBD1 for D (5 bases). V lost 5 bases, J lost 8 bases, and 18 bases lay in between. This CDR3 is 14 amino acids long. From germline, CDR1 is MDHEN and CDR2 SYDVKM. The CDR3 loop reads CASSRGERLGGYTF. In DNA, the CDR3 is TGTGCCAGCAGTCGAGGGGAACGCCTCGGGGGCTACACCTTC.

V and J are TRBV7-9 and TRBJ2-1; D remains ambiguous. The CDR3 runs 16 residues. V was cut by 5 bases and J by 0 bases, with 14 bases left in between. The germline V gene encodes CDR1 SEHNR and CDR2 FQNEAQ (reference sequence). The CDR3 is CASSPQGKSSYNEQFF. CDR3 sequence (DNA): TGTGCCAGCAGCCCCCAAGGGAAGAGCTCCTACAATGAGCAGTTCTTC.

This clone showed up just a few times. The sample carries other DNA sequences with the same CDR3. The CDR3 DNA is TGTGCCAGCAGCTTCAGGGGAGGAGAGACCCAGTACTTC. It codes for CASSFRGGETQYF. J is TRBJ2-5 and V is TRBV11-3; possibly TRBD1 or TRBD2 for D (6 bases each). Per the germline V gene, CDR1 is SGHNT and CDR2 is YENEEA. V was pared by 3 bases and J by 4 bases, with 9 bases between. There are 13 residues in the CDR3.

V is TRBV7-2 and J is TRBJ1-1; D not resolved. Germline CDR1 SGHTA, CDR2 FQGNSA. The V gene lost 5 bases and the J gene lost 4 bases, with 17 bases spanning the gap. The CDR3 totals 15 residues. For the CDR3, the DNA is TGTGCCAGCAGCCCCCGGCGAGGTCCTTTCACTGAAGCTTTCTTT. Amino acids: CASSPRRGPFTEAFF.

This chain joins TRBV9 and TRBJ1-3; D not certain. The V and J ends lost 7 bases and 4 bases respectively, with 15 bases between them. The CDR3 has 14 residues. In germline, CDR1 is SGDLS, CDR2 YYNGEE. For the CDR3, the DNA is TGTGCCAGCTTTAATAGAGGCCCCGGAAACACCATATATTTT. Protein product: CASFNRGPGNTIYF.

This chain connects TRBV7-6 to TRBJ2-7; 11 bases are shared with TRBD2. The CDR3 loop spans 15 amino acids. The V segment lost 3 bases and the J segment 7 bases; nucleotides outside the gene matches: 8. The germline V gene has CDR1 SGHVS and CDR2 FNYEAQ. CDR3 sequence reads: CASSFGASGGPEQYF. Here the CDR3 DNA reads TGTGCCAGCAGCTTCGGGGCTAGCGGGGGGCCGGAGCAGTACTTC.

The CDR3: CASSFVRLTGDRGTQYF. CDR3 nucleotides: TGTGCCAGCAGCTTTGTACGGCTGACAGGGGATAGAGGGACCCAGTACTTC. J is TRBJ2-5 and V is TRBV7-2; the match to TRBD1 covers 8 bases. V was clipped by 3 bases and J by 7 bases; unmatched bases: 16. Per germline, CDR1 SGHTA and CDR2 FQGNSA. The CDR3 totals 17 residues.

The CDR3 nucleotides read TGTGCCAGCAGTATGTTGAGGAGTGAAAAACTGTTTTTT. Its translation: CASSMLRSEKLFF. The chain employs TRBV25-1 and TRBJ1-4; the D is unclear. This CDR3 is 13 amino acids long. Trimming cost V 5 bases and J 7 bases, with 11 bases left between them. The germline V gene has CDR1 MGHDK and CDR2 SYGVNS.

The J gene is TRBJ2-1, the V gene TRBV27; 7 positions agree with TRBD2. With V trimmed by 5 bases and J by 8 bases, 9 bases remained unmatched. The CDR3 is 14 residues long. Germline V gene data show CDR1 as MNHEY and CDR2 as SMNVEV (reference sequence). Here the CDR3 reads CASSLVGGSYEQFF. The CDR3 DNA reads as TGTGCCAGCAGTCTGGTCGGCGGGAGCTATGAGCAGTTCTTC.

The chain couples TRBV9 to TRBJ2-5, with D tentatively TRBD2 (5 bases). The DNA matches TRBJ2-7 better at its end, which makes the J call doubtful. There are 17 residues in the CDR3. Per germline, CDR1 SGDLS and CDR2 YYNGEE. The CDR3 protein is CASSVGSATGSSYEQYF. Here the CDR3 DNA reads TGTGCCAGCAGCGTAGGCAGTGCGACGGGAAGCTCCTACGAGCAGTACTTC.

The CDR3 region is CASSLTDRDYEQYF. In nucleotides, the CDR3 is TGTGCCAGCAGCTTAACGGACCGAGACTACGAGCAGTACTTC. This sequence joins TRBV11-2 and TRBJ2-7; no firm D call. CDR1 is SGHAT, CDR2 FQNNGV, per germline. Trimming left V 2 bases short and J 3 bases short, with 11 bases between. The CDR3 has 14 residues. Together with reference TRBV11-2 and TRBJ2-7, the CDR3 gives the full variable domain: EAGVAQSPRYKIIEKRQSVAFWCNPISGHATLYWYQQILGQGPKLLIQFQNNGVVDDSQLPKDRFSAERLKGVDSTLKIQPAKLEDSAVYLCASSLTDRDYEQYFGPGTRLTVT.

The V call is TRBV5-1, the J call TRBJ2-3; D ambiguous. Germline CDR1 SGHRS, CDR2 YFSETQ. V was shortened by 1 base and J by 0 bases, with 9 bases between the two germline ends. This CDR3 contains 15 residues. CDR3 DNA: TGCGCCAGCAGCTTGTCACGGATTAGCACAGATACGCAGTATTTT. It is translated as CASSLSRISTDTQYF.

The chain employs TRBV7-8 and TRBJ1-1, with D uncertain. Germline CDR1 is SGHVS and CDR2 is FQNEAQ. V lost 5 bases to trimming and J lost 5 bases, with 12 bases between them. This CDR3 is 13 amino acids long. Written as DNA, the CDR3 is TGTGCCAGCAGCCTTCGGAAGGATACTGAAGCTTTCTTT. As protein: CASSLRKDTEAFF.

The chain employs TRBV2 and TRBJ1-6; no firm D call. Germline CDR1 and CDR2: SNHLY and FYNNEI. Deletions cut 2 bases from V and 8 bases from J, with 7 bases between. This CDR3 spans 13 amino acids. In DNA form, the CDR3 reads TGTGCCAGCAGTGAAAGCCGGTATTCACCCCTCCACTTT. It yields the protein CASSESRYSPLHF. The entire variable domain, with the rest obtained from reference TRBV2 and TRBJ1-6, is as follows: EPEVTQTPSHQVTQMGQEVILRCVPISNHLYFYWYRQILGQKVEFLVSFYNNEISEKSEIFDDQFSVERPDGSNFTLKIRSTKLEDSAMYFCASSESRYSPLHFGNGTRLTVT.

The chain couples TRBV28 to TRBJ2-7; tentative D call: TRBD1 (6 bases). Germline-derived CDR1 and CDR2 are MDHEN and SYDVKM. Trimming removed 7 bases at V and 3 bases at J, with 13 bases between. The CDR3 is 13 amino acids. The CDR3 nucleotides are TGTGCCAGCACCAGGGGCGGGCGCTACGAGCAGTACTTC. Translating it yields CASTRGGRYEQYF.

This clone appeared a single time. The chain's CDR3 is CASSTGLAAPWNEQFF. CDR3 DNA sequence: TGTGCCAGTAGTACAGGACTAGCGGCCCCATGGAATGAGCAGTTCTTC. The rearrangement uses TRBV19 and TRBJ2-1, with TRBD2 identical over 10 bases. The CDR3 has 16 amino acids. The V gene's germline CDR1 is LNHDA and CDR2 SQIVND (reference sequence). With 4 bases clipped from V and 7 bases from J, the junction kept 10 bases outside the gene matches.

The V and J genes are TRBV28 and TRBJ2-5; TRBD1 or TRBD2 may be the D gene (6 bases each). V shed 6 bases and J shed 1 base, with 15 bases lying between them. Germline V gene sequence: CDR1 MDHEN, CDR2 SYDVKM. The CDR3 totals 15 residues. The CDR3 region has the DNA TGTGCCAGCAGCCGGGGGCCAGGGATCCAAGAGACCCAGTACTTC. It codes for CASSRGPGIQETQYF.

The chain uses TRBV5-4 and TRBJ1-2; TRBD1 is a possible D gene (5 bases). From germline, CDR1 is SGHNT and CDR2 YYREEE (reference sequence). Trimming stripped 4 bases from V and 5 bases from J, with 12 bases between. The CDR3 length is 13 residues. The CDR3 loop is CASSTGTDYGYTF. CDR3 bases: TGTGCCAGCAGCACCGGGACGGATTATGGCTACACCTTC.

This CDR3 reads CASSQDPRLADFTGELFF. The CDR3 bases are TGCGCCAGCAGCCAAGATCCGAGACTAGCGGATTTCACCGGGGAGCTGTTTTTT. This chain joins TRBV4-1 and TRBJ2-2; 9 bases match TRBD2. V was clipped by 0 bases and J by 4 bases; unmatched bases: 9. The CDR3 is made up of 18 amino acids. CDR1 MGHRA and CDR2 YSYEKL come from the germline V gene.